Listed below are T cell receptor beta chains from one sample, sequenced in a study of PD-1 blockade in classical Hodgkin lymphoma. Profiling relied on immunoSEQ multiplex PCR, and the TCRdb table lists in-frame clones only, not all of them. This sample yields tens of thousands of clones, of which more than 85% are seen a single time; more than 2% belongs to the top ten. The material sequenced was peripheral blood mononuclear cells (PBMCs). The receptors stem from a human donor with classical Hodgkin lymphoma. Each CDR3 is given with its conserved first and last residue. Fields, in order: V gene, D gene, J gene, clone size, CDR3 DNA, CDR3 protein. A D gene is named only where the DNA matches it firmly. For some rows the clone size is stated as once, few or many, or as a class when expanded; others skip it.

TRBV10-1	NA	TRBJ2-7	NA	TGCGCCAGCAGCTTAACTCCCTCCTACGAGCAGTACTTC	CASSLTPSYEQYF
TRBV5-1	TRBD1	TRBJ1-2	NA	TGCGCCAGCAGCTTCAACAGGGGGCCCTATGGCTACACCTTC	CASSFNRGPYGYTF
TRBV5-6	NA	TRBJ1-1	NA	TGTGCCAGCAGCTTACGACGGATAATGAACACTGAAGCTTTCTTT	CASSLRRIMNTEAFF
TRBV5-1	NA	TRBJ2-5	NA	TGCGCCAGCAGCTTGCTGGCGGGGCTTCAAGAGACCCAGTACTTC	CASSLLAGLQETQYF
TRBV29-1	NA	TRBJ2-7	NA	TGCAGCGTTGCCCCGACGGGGATTGAGCAGTACTTC	CSVAPTGIEQYF
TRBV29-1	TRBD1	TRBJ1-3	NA	TGCAGCGCATTATCTTGGACAGGCAGAAACACCATATATTTT	CSALSWTGRNTIYF
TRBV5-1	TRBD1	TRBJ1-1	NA	TGCGCCAGCAGCTGGGACAGAACTTACACTGAAGCTTTCTTT	CASSWDRTYTEAFF
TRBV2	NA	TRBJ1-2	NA	TGTGCCAGCAGGCAGAAGGGAGGTGGCTACACCTTC	CASRQKGGGYTF
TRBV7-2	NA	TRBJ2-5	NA	TGTGCCAGCAGCTTGGGGAGCACCTCGGGGGAGACCCAGTACTTC	CASSLGSTSGETQYF
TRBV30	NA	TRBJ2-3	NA	TGTGCCTGGAGCCCAGGACAGAAGACAGATACGCAGTATTTT	CAWSPGQKTDTQYF
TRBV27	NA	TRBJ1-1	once	TGTGCCAGCAGTTATAGGGGCACTGAAGCTTTCTTT	CASSYRGTEAFF
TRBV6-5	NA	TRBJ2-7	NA	TGTGCCAGCAGTACGGGCTACGAGCAGTACTTC	CASSTGYEQYF
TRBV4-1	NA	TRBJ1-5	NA	TGCGCCAGCAGCCAAGAACCCCAGGCAGGGCGGTATAATCAGCCCCAGCATTTT	CASSQEPQAGRYNQPQHF
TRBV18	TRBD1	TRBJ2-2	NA	TGTGCCAGCTCACCACGGGGACAGGGCTCGAACACCGGGGAGCTGTTTTTT	CASSPRGQGSNTGELFF
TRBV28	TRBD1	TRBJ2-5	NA	TGTGCCAGCAATGAAATCGGACAGGGGGTTGAAGAGACCCAGTACTTC	CASNEIGQGVEETQYF
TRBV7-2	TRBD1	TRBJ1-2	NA	TGTGCCAGCAGCTCCAGACAGGGGCGGGTCTATGGCTACACCTTC	CASSSRQGRVYGYTF
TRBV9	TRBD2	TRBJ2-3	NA	TGTGCCAGCAGCGTAGAACAGGGACTAGCGACAGATACGCAGTATTTT	CASSVEQGLATDTQYF
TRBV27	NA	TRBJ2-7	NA	TGTGCCAGCAGATCAGGGGAGGCGTCGTGGGAGCAGTACTTC	CASRSGEASWEQYF
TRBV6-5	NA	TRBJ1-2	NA	TGTGCCAGCAGTTACTCGACAGTCTATGGCTACACCTTC	CASSYSTVYGYTF
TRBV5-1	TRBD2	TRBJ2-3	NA	TGCGCCAGCAGGGCTAGCGGTCCAACTCGGGATACGCAGTATTTT	CASRASGPTRDTQYF
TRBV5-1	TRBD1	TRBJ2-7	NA	TGCGCCAGCAGCCCAGCCGGGACAGGGATTGGCGAGCAGTACTTC	CASSPAGTGIGEQYF
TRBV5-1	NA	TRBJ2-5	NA	TGCGCCAGCAGCTTGCTAGTTTCAGAGACCCAGTACTTC	CASSLLVSETQYF
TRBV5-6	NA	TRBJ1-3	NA	TGTGCCAGCAGCTTGGGGAGCCTCTCTGGAAACACCATATATTTT	CASSLGSLSGNTIYF
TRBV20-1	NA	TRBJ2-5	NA	TGCAGTGCTAGTCAAGAGACCCAGTACTTC	CSASQETQYF
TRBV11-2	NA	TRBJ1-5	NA	TGTGCCAGCAGCTTCCGAGAGCAACAGCCCCAGCATTTT	CASSFREQQPQHF
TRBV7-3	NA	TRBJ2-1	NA	TGTGCCAGCAGCTCAGCCTTAATGAGGGACCCCTTCCTTAAATTCCTCAATGAGCAGTTCTTC	CASSSALMRDPFLKFLNEQFF
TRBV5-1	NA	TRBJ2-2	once	TGCGCCAGCAGCATAGCTGGGACCGGGGAGCTGTTTTTT	CASSIAGTGELFF
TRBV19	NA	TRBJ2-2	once	TGTGCCAGTAGTATAGCTGGGGGAACGAACACCGGGGAGCTGTTTTTT	CASSIAGGTNTGELFF
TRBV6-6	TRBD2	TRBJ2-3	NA	TGTGCCAGCTGGGGCGGGAGAAGCACAGATACGCAGTATTTT	CASWGGRSTDTQYF